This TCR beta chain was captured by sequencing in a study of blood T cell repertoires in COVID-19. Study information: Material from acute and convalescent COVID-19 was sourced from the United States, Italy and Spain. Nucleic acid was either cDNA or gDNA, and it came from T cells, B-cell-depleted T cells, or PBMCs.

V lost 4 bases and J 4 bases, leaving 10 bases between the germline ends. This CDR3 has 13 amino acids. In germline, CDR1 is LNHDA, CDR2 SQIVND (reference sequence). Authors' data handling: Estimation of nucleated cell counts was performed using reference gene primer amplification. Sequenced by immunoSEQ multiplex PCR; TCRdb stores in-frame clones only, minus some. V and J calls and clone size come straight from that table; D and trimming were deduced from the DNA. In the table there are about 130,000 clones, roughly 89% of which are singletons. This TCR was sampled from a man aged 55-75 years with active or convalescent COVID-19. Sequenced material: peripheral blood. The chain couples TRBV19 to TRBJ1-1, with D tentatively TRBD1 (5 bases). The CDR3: CASSTIRGTEAFF. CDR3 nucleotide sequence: TGTGCCAGTAGTACCATAAGGGGCACTGAAGCTTTCTTT.